Below are 8 T cell receptor beta chains sequenced from a single sample in a study of T cells in Graves' hyperthyroidism and ophthalmopathy. Template material for amplifying TCR beta CDR3 regions consisted of RNA transcripts. The HTBI set primed first-round TCR CDR3 RT-PCR. TCRdb reanalysed the multiplex PCR reads using MiXCR and keeps one entry per CDR3 protein. The table includes about 640,000 distinct CDR3 sequences, under 25% detected once. Sequenced input: blood. These receptor sequences come from a man aged 25-45 years with Graves' ophthalmopathy.

J is TRBJ2-1 and V is TRBV29-1, with a possible D match to TRBD1 (6 bases). CDR1 SQVTM and CDR2 ANQGSEA come from the germline V gene. The CDR3 contains 13 residues. Trimming removed 7 bases at V and 4 bases at J, with 14 bases between. For the CDR3, the DNA is TGCAGCGCAACCGGGACACATTACAATGAGCAGTTCTTC. Translation gives CSATGTHYNEQFF.

CDR3 in DNA: TGCGCCAGCAGCCAAGTAAGGACAGGGGGAGGCACAGATACGCAGTATTTT. Translated: CASSQVRTGGGTDTQYF. The genes are TRBV4-1 and TRBJ2-3; 10 bases map to TRBD1. The ends lost 1 base at V and 1 base at J; junction bases unmatched: 5. CDR3 size: 17 residues. Germline values: CDR1 MGHRA, CDR2 YSYEKL.

This clonotype was counted many times. This chain links TRBV9 with TRBJ2-1; 11 bases are shared with TRBD2. After removal of 3 bases from V and 9 bases from J, the junction contained 8 bases not matched to a gene. CDR1 SGDLS and CDR2 YYNGEE come from the germline V gene. The CDR3 has 15 amino acids. The DNA of the CDR3 is TGTGCCAGCAGCGGAACGACTAGCGGGATTGGTGAGCAGTTCTTC. Its translation is CASSGTTSGIGEQFF.

The CDR3 loop is CASSSLGHSGANTGELFF. The CDR3 nucleotides read TGTGCCAGCAGTTCACTGGGACATAGCGGGGCGAACACCGGGGAGCTGTTTTTT. The chain links TRBV28 to TRBJ2-2; 8 bases are shared with TRBD2. V was pared by 4 bases and J by 0 bases, with 10 bases of the junction left unmatched. The CDR3 loop spans 18 amino acids. Germline assignment: CDR1 MDHEN and CDR2 SYDVKM.

This clonotype was detected a few times. The chain links TRBV20-1 to TRBJ1-2, with D perhaps TRBD1 (5 bases). The CDR3 spans 12 residues. Germline lookup yields CDR1 DFQATT and CDR2 SNEGSKA (reference sequence). V was cut by 3 bases and J by 8 bases, with 13 bases left in between. The CDR3, as DNA: TGCAGTGCTAGGGGGCAGGGCGGGGGCTACACCTTC. The encoded protein is CSARGQGGGYTF.

The chain carries TRBV4-1 and TRBJ1-2; D unclear. The CDR3 length is 15 residues. Germline V gene data show CDR1 as MGHRA and CDR2 as YSYEKL. The germline V and J ends were trimmed by 1 base and 8 bases, with 17 bases remaining between them. The CDR3 is CASSQASRPREGYTF. The CDR3 bases are TGCGCCAGCAGCCAAGCTTCTCGGCCGCGGGAGGGCTACACCTTC.

The CDR3 coding sequence is TGTGCCAGCAGTGGAGGGTTAGCGGAAGTCACCGGGGAGCTGTTTTTT. It codes for CASSGGLAEVTGELFF. This chain links TRBV6-1 with TRBJ2-2; possible D gene TRBD2, 6 bases. The CDR3 runs 16 residues. V was cut by 4 bases and J by 4 bases, with 16 bases left in between. Germline V gene sequence: CDR1 MNHNS, CDR2 SASEGT.

This clonotype appeared many times. The chain joins TRBV2 to TRBJ2-2; 10 bases match TRBD2. V lost 4 bases, J lost 6 bases, and 5 bases stayed unmatched. The length of the CDR3 is 15 residues. CDR1 and CDR2 from the germline V gene are SNHLY and FYNNEI. As DNA, the CDR3 is TGTGCCAGCAGTGGGCTAGCGGGGGCTGCCGGGGAGCTGTTTTTT. Translating gives CASSGLAGAAGELFF. Drawing the rest from reference TRBV2 and TRBJ2-2, the complete variable domain is EPEVTQTPSHQVTQMGQEVILRCVPISNHLYFYWYRQILGQKVEFLVSFYNNEISEKSEIFDDQFSVERPDGSNFTLKIRSTKLEDSAMYFCASSGLAGAAGELFFGEGSRLTVL.